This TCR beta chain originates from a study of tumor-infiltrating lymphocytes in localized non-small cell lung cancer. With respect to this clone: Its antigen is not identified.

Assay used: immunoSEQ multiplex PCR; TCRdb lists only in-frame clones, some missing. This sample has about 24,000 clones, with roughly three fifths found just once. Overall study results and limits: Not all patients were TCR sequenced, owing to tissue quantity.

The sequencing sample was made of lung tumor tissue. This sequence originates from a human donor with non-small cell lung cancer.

CDR3 residues: CASSESYRETTEAFF. The CDR3 bases are TGTGCCAGCAGTGAATCCTACAGGGAGACCACTGAAGCTTTCTTT. This rearrangement joins TRBV25-1 to TRBJ1-1; possibly TRBD1 for D (6 bases). Trimming removed 1 base from V and 4 bases from J, with 13 bases in between. The germline gives CDR1 MGHDK, CDR2 SYGVNS. The CDR3 runs to 15 residues.